This T cell receptor (beta chain) was sequenced for a study of identifying expanded T cells in peripheral blood. General study results and limits: Two-week clone count variance significantly increased as total template count grew.

Sequencing was performed with immunoSEQ multiplex PCR; in TCRdb, only in-frame clones are kept and a portion is missing. Of 55,000 to 75,000 clones in the sample, about 89% are singletons; the top ten hold approximately 4.5%. Germline trimming cut 0 bases from V and 1 base from J; bases unmatched to any gene: 2. Germline loops: CDR1 SGHRS, CDR2 YFSETQ. The CDR3 extends over 15 amino acids. In the case of this clone: The antigen remains undetermined. Other DNA sequences in this specimen translate into the identical CDR3.

Collection occurred without any documented infections or immune events in donors. The receptor comes from a person aged 18-70 years in good health. The sample comprised blood. The rearrangement joins TRBV5-1 to TRBJ2-5; 8 nucleotides agree with TRBD1. CDR3 coding DNA: TGCGCCAGCAGCTTGGCGACAGGGGTCCAAGAGACCCAGTACTTC. It codes for CASSLATGVQETQYF.